This TCR beta chain appears in the sequencing data of a study of T cell changes during pregnancy in multiple sclerosis. Trimming stripped 8 bases from V and 0 bases from J, with 10 bases between. The CDR3 length is 14 residues. The germline CDR1 and CDR2 sequences are MNHEY and SMNVEV (reference sequence). The data were produced by immunoSEQ multiplex PCR, yet TCRdb's version contains in-frame clones alone and is incomplete. The profile shows around 47,000 clones, 90% to 95% of them singletons. Here the sequenced sample was CD8+ T cells from peripheral blood mononuclear cells, taken in the first trimester of pregnancy. This chain joins TRBV27 and TRBJ1-4, with no clear D. This sequence originates from a female donor with multiple sclerosis, enrolled in a pregnancy study. The CDR3 nucleotides are TGTGCCAGCCGGCCGGGGACAACTAATGAAAAACTGTTTTTT. Translating gives CASRPGTTNEKLFF.